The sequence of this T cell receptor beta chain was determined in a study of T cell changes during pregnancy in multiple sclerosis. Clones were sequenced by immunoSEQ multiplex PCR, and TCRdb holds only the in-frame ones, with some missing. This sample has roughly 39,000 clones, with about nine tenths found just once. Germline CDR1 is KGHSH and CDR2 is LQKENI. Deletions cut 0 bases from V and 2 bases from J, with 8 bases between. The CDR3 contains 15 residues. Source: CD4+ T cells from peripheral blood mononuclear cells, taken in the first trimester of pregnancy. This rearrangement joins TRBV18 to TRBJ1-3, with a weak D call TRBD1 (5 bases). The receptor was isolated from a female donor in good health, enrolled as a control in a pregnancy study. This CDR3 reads CASSPPGATGNTIYF. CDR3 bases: TGTGCCAGCTCACCACCTGGGGCCACTGGAAACACCATATATTTT.